The 24 T cell receptor beta chains below were found in one sample sequenced in a study of cytomegalovirus exposure and HLA in healthy donors. Some clones are missing from TCRdb's copy, which holds only in-frame ones; the method was immunoSEQ multiplex PCR. The sample carries 200,000 to 250,000 clones, roughly 89% recorded once. Source material: PBMCs. These receptors came from a man aged 18 to 29 in good health and CMV-seronegative.

This chain connects TRBV18 to TRBJ2-6; weak D call: TRBD2 (5 bases). Between the trimmed V and J ends, which lost 3 bases and 0 bases, there was a span of 6 bases. CDR3 size: 15 residues. Germline V CDR1 and CDR2: KGHSH, LQKENI. The chain's CDR3 is CASSPGVSGANVLTF. The DNA for the CDR3 is TGTGCCAGCTCACCGGGAGTCTCTGGGGCCAACGTCCTGACTTTC.

The J gene is TRBJ2-3, the V gene TRBV6-5; D gene unclear. CDR1 and CDR2 from the germline V gene are MNHEY and SVGAGI. Between the trimmed V and J ends, which lost 5 bases and 2 bases, there was a span of 11 bases. The CDR3 length is 14 residues. CDR3 protein: CASSLGRFTDTQYF. The CDR3 nucleotides are TGTGCCAGCAGTCTGGGCCGGTTCACAGATACGCAGTATTTT.

This chain joins TRBV5-6 and TRBJ2-3, with a tentative D call TRBD1 (6 bases). Germline CDR1 SGHDT, CDR2 YYEEEE. Trimming took 2 bases from V and 4 from J, leaving 8 bases between them. The CDR3 spans 13 residues. The CDR3, as DNA: TGTGCCAGCAGCTTTACAGGGCCAGATACGCAGTATTTT. Protein product: CASSFTGPDTQYF.

This chain connects TRBV15 to TRBJ2-1; D may be TRBD2 (7 bases). The CDR3 is made up of 18 amino acids. From germline, CDR1 is LNHNV and CDR2 YYDKDF (reference sequence). V lost 1 base and J 8 bases, leaving 24 bases between the germline ends. CDR3 nucleotide sequence: TGTGCCACCAGCAGAGCGGGGGGCAGGGTAAATGTAATCGATGAGCAGTTCTTC. The encoded protein is CATSRAGGRVNVIDEQFF.

V and J are TRBV7-9 and TRBJ2-7; D is ambiguous. V was clipped by 5 bases and J by 3 bases, with 8 bases between them. From germline, CDR1 is SEHNR and CDR2 FQNEAQ (reference sequence). The CDR3 has 12 residues. CDR3 sequence reads: CASSHENYEQYF. The CDR3 DNA sequence: TGTGCCAGCAGCCACGAGAACTACGAGCAGTACTTC.

The V gene is TRBV5-1, the J gene TRBJ2-1, with 8 bases fitting TRBD2. Trimming at V came to 2 bases and at J to 4 bases, leaving 5 bases not matched to a gene. Germline V CDR1 and CDR2: SGHRS, YFSETQ. The CDR3 contains 15 residues. The DNA of the CDR3 is TGCGCCAGCAGCTTAACCGGGGGGGCTTACAATGAGCAGTTCTTC. It specifies CASSLTGGAYNEQFF. Full variable domain (outside the CDR3, taken from reference TRBV5-1 and TRBJ2-1): KAGVTQTPRYLIKTRGQQVTLSCSPISGHRSVSWYQQTPGQGLQFLFEYFSETQRNKGNFPGRFSGRQFSNSRSEMNVSTLELGDSALYLCASSLTGGAYNEQFFGPGTRLTVL.

The chain combines TRBV11-2 with TRBJ2-7; 8 bases fit TRBD1. The CDR3 is made up of 15 amino acids. Germline CDR1 and CDR2: SGHAT and FQNNGV. The J segment lost 0 bases and the V segment lost 1 base, leaving 2 bases of the junction unmatched. The DNA of the CDR3 is TGTGCCAGCAGCTTAGTTGACAGGGGCTCCTACGAGCAGTACTTC. It codes for CASSLVDRGSYEQYF.

V and J are TRBV7-2 and TRBJ2-7; possible D gene TRBD2, 7 bases. The V gene's germline CDR1 is SGHTA and CDR2 FQGNSA. The CDR3 sequence is 15 residues long. V lost 5 bases and J 2 bases, leaving 16 bases between the germline ends. The CDR3 region is CASSRMTGGAYEQYF. The CDR3 coding sequence is TGTGCCAGCAGCCGGATGACGGGGGGCGCCTACGAGCAGTACTTC. Using reference TRBV7-2 and TRBJ2-7 for the parts outside the CDR3, the full variable domain is GAGVSQSPSNKVTEKGKDVELRCDPISGHTALYWYRQSLGQGLEFLIYFQGNSAPDKSGLPSDRFSAERTGGSVSTLTIQRTQQEDSAVYLCASSRMTGGAYEQYFGPGTRLTVT.

V usage is TRBV2 and J usage is TRBJ2-1, with 7 bases identical to TRBD2. V trimming: 2 bases; J trimming: 6 bases; junction bases outside the gene matches: 7. The CDR3 has 15 residues. Germline V lookup: CDR1 SNHLY, CDR2 FYNNEI. In DNA, the CDR3 is TGTGCCAGCAGTGAATGGGCAGGGAGGGGCAATGAGCAGTTCTTC. This encodes CASSEWAGRGNEQFF.

The table lists this clone with a few counts. This chain connects TRBV2 to TRBJ1-5, with TRBD1 matching 10 bases. With 8 bases clipped from V and 4 bases from J, the junction kept 2 bases outside the gene matches. The CDR3 sequence is 13 residues long. The V gene's germline CDR1 is SNHLY and CDR2 FYNNEI. The CDR3 reads CASGGQGNQPQHF. Here the CDR3 DNA reads TGTGCCAGCGGGGGACAGGGGAATCAGCCCCAGCATTTT. Supplemented by reference TRBV2 and TRBJ1-5, the full variable domain reads EPEVTQTPSHQVTQMGQEVILRCVPISNHLYFYWYRQILGQKVEFLVSFYNNEISEKSEIFDDQFSVERPDGSNFTLKIRSTKLEDSAMYFCASGGQGNQPQHFGDGTRLSIL.

CDR3: CASSELAVTYNEQFF. The DNA for the CDR3 is TGTGCCAGCAGTGAGTTGGCAGTGACCTACAATGAGCAGTTCTTC. V and J are TRBV6-1 and TRBJ2-1; D not resolved. Trimming took 3 bases from V and 2 from J, leaving 11 bases between them. Germline CDR1 is MNHNS and CDR2 is SASEGT. The CDR3 is made up of 15 amino acids.

Note on this clone: Other DNA sequences from this sample encode an identical CDR3 as well. This chain uses TRBV5-1 with TRBJ1-1; D unclear. The CDR3 runs 13 residues. V lost 0 bases to trimming and J lost 1 base, with 4 bases between them. Germline V gene sequence: CDR1 SGHRS, CDR2 YFSETQ. CDR3 sequence reads: CASSLGGNTEAFF. The DNA of the CDR3 is TGCGCCAGCAGCTTGGGAGGGAACACTGAAGCTTTCTTT.

Note on this clone: Germline and junction disagree at one end, which may indicate a read error. J is TRBJ1-1 and V is TRBV7-7; D remains ambiguous. The length of the CDR3 is 12 residues. Germline CDR1 SSHAT, CDR2 FNYEAQ (reference sequence). Here the CDR3 reads CASSPYRGEAFF. In nucleotides, the CDR3 is TGTGCTAGCAGCCCCTACCGGGGAGAAGCTTTCTTT.

This CDR3 is CASNPDRTTDTQYF. In DNA form, the CDR3 reads TGTGCCAGCAACCCGGACAGGACCACAGATACGCAGTATTTT. This sequence joins TRBV2 and TRBJ2-3, with TRBD1 matching 7 bases. Germline CDR1 SNHLY, CDR2 FYNNEI. Trimming at V came to 7 bases and at J to 2 bases, leaving 6 bases not matched to a gene. This CDR3 comprises 14 residues.

This clone turned up a few times. The V gene is TRBV7-2, the J gene TRBJ2-7, with D tentatively TRBD2 (6 bases). The germline V and J ends were trimmed by 5 bases and 7 bases, with 21 bases remaining between them. The CDR3 spans 15 residues. Germline V lookup: CDR1 SGHTA, CDR2 FQGNSA. Here the CDR3 reads CASSPILVPGLEQYF. The CDR3 DNA reads as TGTGCCAGCAGCCCCATCTTAGTACCCGGACTAGAGCAGTACTTC.

V usage is TRBV29-1 and J usage is TRBJ2-2; a weak D match, TRBD2 (5 bases). V dropped 5 bases and J dropped 7 bases, with 11 bases sitting between them. The germline CDR1 and CDR2 sequences are SQVTM and ANQGSEA. This CDR3 comprises 12 residues. The CDR3 DNA reads as TGCAGCGTTACCGGGAAGATCGGGGAGCTGTTTTTT. It codes for CSVTGKIGELFF.

The chain links TRBV6-4 to TRBJ2-3; 9 bases are shared with TRBD1. J gave up 1 base and V 6 bases, and 2 bases lay outside the gene matches. The CDR3 runs 14 residues. Per the germline V gene, CDR1 is MRHNA and CDR2 is SNTAGT. This CDR3 is CASRRDRGTDTQYF. CDR3 nucleotides: TGTGCCAGCAGAAGGGACAGGGGCACAGATACGCAGTATTTT.

V is TRBV9 and J is TRBJ2-7; 11 bases match TRBD1. This CDR3 has 16 amino acids. Germline CDR1 SGDLS, CDR2 YYNGEE. V was pared by 4 bases and J by 4 bases, with 10 bases of the junction left unmatched. The CDR3 DNA reads TGTGCCAGCAGCCCCGCACCGGGACAGGGGGTTTACGAGCAGTACTTC. It codes for CASSPAPGQGVYEQYF.

The genes are TRBV4-3 and TRBJ2-7, with 15 nucleotides matching TRBD2. V dropped 2 bases and J dropped 4; count of bases not matched to a gene: 9. In germline, CDR1 is LGHNA, CDR2 YSLEER. The CDR3 is 18 residues long. In nucleotides, the CDR3 is TGCGCCAGCAGCCAACGCACACCGGGGACTAGCGGGAGGTACGAGCAGTACTTC. It encodes CASSQRTPGTSGRYEQYF.

The V gene is TRBV9, the J gene TRBJ2-7; 8 nucleotides line up with TRBD2. In germline, CDR1 is SGDLS, CDR2 YYNGEE. Unmatched junction bases numbered 10, after V lost 7 bases and J lost 4 bases. The CDR3 length is 14 residues. The CDR3 is CASSRGGPWYEQYF. The CDR3 bases are TGTGCCAGCTCCCGGGGGGGTCCCTGGTACGAGCAGTACTTC.

Points on this clone: Other DNA sequences within the sample encode an identical CDR3. The V gene is TRBV2, the J gene TRBJ2-3; perhaps TRBD2 as D (5 bases). The CDR3 sequence is 12 residues long. Germline V gene lookup returns CDR1 SNHLY and CDR2 FYNNEI. Trimming pared 7 bases from V and 1 base from J, leaving 6 bases between. The CDR3 sequence is CASMRGTDTQYF. In nucleotides, the CDR3 is TGTGCCAGCATGCGGGGCACAGATACGCAGTATTTT. The whole variable domain, remainder taken from reference TRBV2 and TRBJ2-3, is EPEVTQTPSHQVTQMGQEVILRCVPISNHLYFYWYRQILGQKVEFLVSFYNNEISEKSEIFDDQFSVERPDGSNFTLKIRSTKLEDSAMYFCASMRGTDTQYFGPGTRLTVL.

J is TRBJ1-2 and V is TRBV9; 8 nucleotides align to TRBD1. Germline CDR1 is SGDLS and CDR2 is YYNGEE. The CDR3 spans 15 residues. V trimming: 1 base; J trimming: 2 bases; junction bases outside the gene matches: 4. The CDR3 protein is CASSVLDRANYGYTF. CDR3 bases: TGTGCCAGCAGCGTACTGGACAGGGCGAACTATGGCTACACCTTC. The whole variable domain, filled in from reference TRBV9 and TRBJ1-2, reads DSGVTQTPKHLITATGQRVTLRCSPRSGDLSVYWYQQSLDQGLQFLIQYYNGEERAKGNILERFSAQQFPDLHSELNLSSLELGDSALYFCASSVLDRANYGYTFGSGTRLTVV.

V usage is TRBV11-2 and J usage is TRBJ2-3, with 12 bases matching TRBD2. There are 15 residues in the CDR3. Trimming at V came to 5 bases and at J to 8 bases, leaving 8 bases not matched to a gene. Per the germline V gene, CDR1 is SGHAT and CDR2 is FQNNGV. CDR3 in DNA: TGTGCCAGCAGCGAGCTAGCGGGAGGGGGGGGTACGCAGTATTTT. The encoded protein is CASSELAGGGGTQYF.

The chain recombines TRBV6-1 with TRBJ2-1; 8 bases line up with TRBD1. The germline gives CDR1 MNHNS, CDR2 SASEGT. The CDR3 is made up of 13 amino acids. Trimming took 8 bases from V and 2 from J; bases not matched to a gene: 2. The CDR3 DNA is TGTGCCAGCTGCAGGGGGCCCTACAATGAGCAGTTCTTC. Its protein is CASCRGPYNEQFF.